This T cell receptor beta chain derives from a study of CD8 T cells in Susac syndrome. This clonotype was counted between two and nine times. Trimming pared 4 bases from V and 4 bases from J, leaving 11 bases between. The CDR3 runs to 12 residues. Germline lookup yields CDR1 SQVTM and CDR2 ANQGSEA. Reverse transcription of roughly 0.5 to 1 ug RNA was carried out with random hexamers. immunoSEQ multiplex PCR amplified TCR beta CDR3 across 54 Vbeta, 13 Jbeta. Each CDR3 protein is one row after TCRdb ran MiXCR on the immunoSEQ multiplex PCR reads. The table shows a few hundred thousand distinct CDR3 sequences, with roughly 96% occurring only once. TCR beta from blood CD8+ and CD4+ T cells was sequenced. FACS was used to enrich TEMRA cells, whereas the CD8+ and CD4+ T cells were obtained by negative isolation.

Sequencing was performed on CD4+ T cells from PBMCs. The chain employs TRBV29-1 and TRBJ2-7; D might be TRBD2 (6 bases). The TCR was taken from a human donor with multiple sclerosis. The chain's CDR3 is CSVGKGRYEQYF. CDR3 sequence (DNA): TGCAGCGTTGGAAAGGGGAGGTACGAGCAGTACTTC.